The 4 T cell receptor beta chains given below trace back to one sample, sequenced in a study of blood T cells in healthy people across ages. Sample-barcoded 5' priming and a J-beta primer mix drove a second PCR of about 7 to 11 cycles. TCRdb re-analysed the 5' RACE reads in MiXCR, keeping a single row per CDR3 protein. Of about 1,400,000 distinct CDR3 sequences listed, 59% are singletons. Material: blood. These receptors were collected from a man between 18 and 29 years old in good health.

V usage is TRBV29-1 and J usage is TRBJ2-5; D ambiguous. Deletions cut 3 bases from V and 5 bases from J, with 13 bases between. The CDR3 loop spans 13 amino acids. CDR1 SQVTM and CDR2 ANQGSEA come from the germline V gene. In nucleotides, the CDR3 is TGCAGCGTTGAGGGTCATTTACAGGAGACCCAGTACTTC. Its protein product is CSVEGHLQETQYF.

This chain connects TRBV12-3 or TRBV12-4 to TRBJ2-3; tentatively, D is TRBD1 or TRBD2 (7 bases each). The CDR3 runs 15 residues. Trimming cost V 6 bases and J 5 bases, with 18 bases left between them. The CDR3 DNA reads TGTGCCAGCAGCCCCCAGGGGGGGGAGCAAGATACGCAGTATTTT. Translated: CASSPQGGEQDTQYF.

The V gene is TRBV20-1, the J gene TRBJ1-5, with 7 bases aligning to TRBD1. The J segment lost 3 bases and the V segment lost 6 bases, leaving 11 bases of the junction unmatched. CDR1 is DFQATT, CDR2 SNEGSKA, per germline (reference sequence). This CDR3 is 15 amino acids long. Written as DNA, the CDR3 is TGCAGTGCCCCCTATAGACAGGGCTACAATCAGCCCCAGCATTTT. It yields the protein CSAPYRQGYNQPQHF.

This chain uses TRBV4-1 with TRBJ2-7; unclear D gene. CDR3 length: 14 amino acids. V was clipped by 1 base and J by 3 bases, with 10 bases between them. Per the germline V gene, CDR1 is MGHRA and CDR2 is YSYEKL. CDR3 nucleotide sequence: TGCGCCAGCAGCCAAGGCCAACACCGCTACGAGCAGTACTTC. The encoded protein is CASSQGQHRYEQYF.